This TCR beta chain was found in a study of OX40 agonist ivuxolimab in advanced cancers. Notes on the research overall: Ivuxolimab, which targeted the costimulatory receptor OX40 (CD134), was an agonistic, fully human IgG2 monoclonal antibody. Intravenous ivuxolimab was administered to patients every 2 weeks at six dose levels: 0.01, 0.1, 0.3, 1.5, 3 and 10 mg/kg. Of the roughly 51 dose-escalation patients, hepatocellular carcinoma was present in roughly 19, melanoma in approximately 15, renal cell carcinoma in 9 and head and neck cancer in 9. In the dose-escalation cohort, over 65% of patients were male, and the mean age was around 60 years, with a range of about 23 to 85. Prior anti-PD-1, anti-PD-L1 or anti-CTLA-4 therapy was permitted, and checkpoint inhibitors had been received by roughly two fifths of dose-escalation patients. Three dose-escalation patients achieved partial responses, one with hepatocellular carcinoma and two with cutaneous melanoma. Peripheral TCRbeta sequencing aimed to test whether ivuxolimab altered TCR sequence diversity and caused clonal T-cell expansion. The paper reports the monotherapy dose-escalation portion (N = 52 patients) of the phase I ivuxolimab trial.

CDR1 LGHNT and CDR2 FRNRAP were looked up in the germline V gene. The V end loses 6 bases and the J end loses 5 bases, and a stretch of 12 bases separates them. Its CDR3 holds 13 amino acids, cysteine through phenylalanine. Of the read, only the CDR3 DNA is kept; its 39 bases are in frame from base 1. For sequencing of the TCRbeta CDR3 region, genomic DNA was extracted from the sorted cells. The immunoSEQ Assay was used for sequencing of TCRbeta CDR3 regions. The table comes from immuneACCESS by way of TCRdb, which keeps in-frame sequences with V and J called. Part of the clones is missing from these tables; in studies checked, under half for an unresolved V gene and the rest for unknown reasons. The sample has more than 9,000 clones on record, roughly 79% of them singletons. The ten biggest clones cover about 15% of the sample. Study-wide findings and limitations: After ivuxolimab, CD8+ T cells had more expanded clones than CD4+ T cells on average. At doses from 0.1 to 3.0 mg/kg, clonal expansion was seen in both CD4+ and CD8+ blood T cells between baseline and week 6. The antigen specificity of the clonally expanded peripheral T cells was not determined. In the 0.1-3.0 mg/kg groups, partial responders had among the lowest normalized peripheral clonal expansion, particularly in CD8+ T cells. Low levels of normalized T-cell clonal expansion were also seen in some nonresponding patients.

Remarks on this clone: The clone's antigen remains unknown. No much larger clonotype is one base removed from it; base qualities were not supplied.

The trial excluded patients who had a history of autoimmune disease or who were on systemic immunosuppression. In every dose cohort, peripheral blood was drawn for TCR sequencing at baseline, cycle 4 day 1, and cycle 7 day 1. Samples came from an open-label, multicenter, first-in-human phase I dose-escalation trial of ivuxolimab. Adults with locally advanced or metastatic melanoma, renal cell carcinoma, hepatocellular carcinoma or head and neck squamous cell carcinoma were enrolled in the trial. Before TCR sequencing, CD4+ T cells and CD8+ T cells were sorted from peripheral blood as separate populations.

This sequence originates from an adult with an advanced solid tumor such as melanoma, head and neck, liver or kidney cancer. The chain is encoded by TRBV12-5 joined to TRBJ2-3, with no confident D gene call. The sample was CD4+ or CD8+ T cells sorted from blood, taken in a trial of the OX40 agonist ivuxolimab. The CDR3 in this case is CASGTPQEDTQYF. The DNA sequence is TGTGCTAGTGGCACCCCCCAGGAAGATACGCAGTATTTT.